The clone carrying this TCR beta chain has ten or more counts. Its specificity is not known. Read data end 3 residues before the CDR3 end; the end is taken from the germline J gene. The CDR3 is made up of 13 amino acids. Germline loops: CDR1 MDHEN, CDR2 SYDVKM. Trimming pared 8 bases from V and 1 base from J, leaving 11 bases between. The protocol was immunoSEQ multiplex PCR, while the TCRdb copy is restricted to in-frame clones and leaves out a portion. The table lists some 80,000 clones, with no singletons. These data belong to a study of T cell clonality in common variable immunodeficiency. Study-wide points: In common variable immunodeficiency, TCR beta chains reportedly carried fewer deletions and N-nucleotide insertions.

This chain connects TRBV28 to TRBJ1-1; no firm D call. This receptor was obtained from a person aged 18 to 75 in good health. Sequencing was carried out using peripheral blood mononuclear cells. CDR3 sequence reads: CASHNVWNTEAFF. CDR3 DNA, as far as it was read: TGTGCCAGCCACAATGTGTGGAACACTGAA.